Below, 8 T cell receptor beta chains from the same sample are listed, as sequenced in a study of shared clonotypes between healthy human individuals. Profiling relied on immunoSEQ multiplex PCR, and the TCRdb table lists in-frame clones only, not all of them. The data hold around 1.1 million clones, with about 84% observed a single time. The source material was memory CD4+ T cells from PBMCs. The subset was: CD45RA-negative fraction. These receptors all come from a man aged 18 to 29 in good health. Some clones in this sample may be carry-over from other donors' samples.

J is TRBJ2-3 and V is TRBV12-5; maybe TRBD1 (6 bases). Germline V gene data show CDR1 as LGHNT and CDR2 as FRNRAP. The V end lost 4 bases, the J end lost 4 bases, and 12 bases lay between the germline ends. The CDR3 extends over 14 amino acids. The CDR3 protein is CASGWGTPADTQYF. The CDR3 region has the DNA TGTGCTAGTGGTTGGGGGACACCGGCAGATACGCAGTATTTT.

The chain carries TRBV7-2 and TRBJ2-1; D remains ambiguous. V lost 4 bases to trimming and J lost 1 base, with 11 bases between them. The CDR3 length is 15 residues. Per germline, CDR1 SGHTA and CDR2 FQGNSA. In nucleotides, the CDR3 is TGTGCCAGCAGCTCAATGGCGGTGTCCTACAATGAGCAGTTCTTC. Protein: CASSSMAVSYNEQFF.

The CDR3 DNA is TGTGCCTGGAGTGTGATGGGAAATGAGCAGTTCTTC. Protein: CAWSVMGNEQFF. The gene calls are TRBV30 and TRBJ2-1; D call uncertain. The germline V and J ends were trimmed by 0 bases and 7 bases, with 7 bases remaining between them. The CDR3 extends over 12 amino acids. CDR1 and CDR2 from the germline V gene are GTSNPN and SVGIG (reference sequence).

This chain connects TRBV4-1 to TRBJ1-1, with D possibly being TRBD1 (6 bases). This CDR3 is built from 14 residues. With 0 bases removed from V and 5 bases from J, the gap between germline ends came to 10 bases. The germline gives CDR1 MGHRA, CDR2 YSYEKL. The CDR3 sequence: CASSQEEGVTEAFF. The CDR3 nucleotides read TGCGCCAGCAGCCAAGAAGAGGGGGTGACTGAAGCTTTCTTT.

The V call is TRBV10-1, the J call TRBJ2-1; D is possibly TRBD2 (5 bases). The V gene lost 0 bases and the J gene lost 2 bases, with 14 bases spanning the gap. CDR1 and CDR2 (germline): WNHNN, SYGVQD (reference sequence). The CDR3 is made up of 17 amino acids. The CDR3 spells CASSESRLHLPYNEQFF. CDR3 coding DNA: TGCGCCAGCAGTGAGTCGCGACTACATCTGCCCTACAATGAGCAGTTCTTC.

The V and J genes are TRBV2 and TRBJ2-4, with 9 bases lining up with TRBD2. The CDR3 contains 17 residues. Looked up from germline, CDR1 is SNHLY and CDR2 is FYNNEI. V was clipped by 5 bases and J by 3 bases; unmatched bases: 11. The chain's CDR3 is CASSREAGGLGKNIQYF. The CDR3 DNA reads TGTGCCAGCAGTCGGGAGGCGGGAGGGTTGGGCAAAAACATTCAGTACTTC.

This clone was recorded only once. The rearrangement joins TRBV4-2 to TRBJ2-5; 13 bases agree with TRBD2. V trimming: 4 bases; J trimming: 2 bases; junction bases outside the gene matches: 4. CDR1 LGHNA and CDR2 YNFKEQ come from the germline V gene. The length of the CDR3 is 16 residues. In nucleotides, the CDR3 is TGTGCCAGCAGCCGACCGGGACTAGCGGGACAAGAGACCCAGTACTTC. Translating it yields CASSRPGLAGQETQYF.

On this clone: A much larger clone lies one base from this, so it may be a read error. This chain links TRBV27 with TRBJ1-1, with unresolved D. The length of the CDR3 is 12 residues. Germline lookup yields CDR1 MNHEY and CDR2 SMNVEV (reference sequence). The CDR3 DNA reads TGTGCCAGCAGCCGCACGAACAGTGAAGCTTTCTTT. Amino acid sequence: CASSRTNSEAFF.